The text below deals with one TCR beta chain. This sample stems from a study of T cell changes during pregnancy in multiple sclerosis. Here immunoSEQ multiplex PCR was the method, and the copy in TCRdb shows in-frame clones only, minus some. The table lists about 54,000 clones, about 91% of them singletons. The CDR3 has 18 amino acids. CDR1 is MGHRA and CDR2 is YSYEKL in the germline V gene. The V gene end was trimmed by 0 bases and the J gene end by 5 bases; junction bases not matched to a gene: 9. This sequence was found in a female donor in good health, enrolled as a control in a pregnancy study. The rearrangement links TRBV4-1 to TRBJ2-4; 11 positions match TRBD2. Sample: peripheral blood, taken after pregnancy. In nucleotides, the CDR3 is TGCGCCAGCAGCCAAGATAGTAGCGGGGGGGCCCGTCAAAACATTCAGTACTTC. Protein: CASSQDSSGGARQNIQYF.